Listed below are T cell receptor beta chains from one sample, sequenced in a study of long-term antiretroviral therapy in people with HIV. Clones were read by immunoSEQ multiplex PCR, and TCRdb kept only the in-frame ones, dropping some. The repertoire includes 14,000 or so clones, more than 75% of them detected once, and about 27% sits in the top ten. Specimen: unsorted PBMCs, collected 3.1 years after starting antiretroviral therapy. Receptor source: a man between 35 and 55 years old with HIV. Both conserved end residues are trimmed from each CDR3.

V: TRBV28; J: TRBJ1-1; CDR3: ASSSMRQVNTEAF
V: TRBV19; J: TRBJ1-2; CDR3: ASSMAQGFSGYT
V: TRBV9; J: TRBJ1-3; CDR3: ASSLQGVGNTIY
V: TRBV12-5; J: TRBJ1-4; CDR3: ASGTDRPTFEKLF
V: TRBV7-9; J: TRBJ2-1; CDR3: ASSPRQGYNEQF
V: TRBV5-1; J: TRBJ1-1; CDR3: ASSPGTGGSLEAF
V: TRBV19; J: TRBJ2-7; CDR3: ASSSGTSSIYEQY
V: TRBV18; J: TRBJ1-2; CDR3: ASSPRDDYGYT
V: TRBV29-1; J: TRBJ2-7; CDR3: SVEGDRGLYEQY
V: TRBV5-4; J: TRBJ1-2; CDR3: ASSLEYEYYGYT
V: TRBV11-2; J: TRBJ1-1; CDR3: ASSRTATNTEAF
V: TRBV19; J: TRBJ1-1; CDR3: ASSIEPTGLNTEAF
V: TRBV19; J: TRBJ2-1; CDR3: ASSIEYSGEQF
V: TRBV5-6; J: TRBJ1-4; CDR3: ASSLRTGIVEKLF
V: TRBV5-8; J: TRBJ2-7; CDR3: ASSEGHSYEQY
V: TRBV7-9; J: TRBJ2-1; CDR3: ASSLTSGGDEQF
V: TRBV6-6; J: TRBJ2-3; CDR3: ASSFGGPERNTQY
V: TRBV18; J: TRBJ2-4; CDR3: ASSPLGLAKNIQY
V: TRBV6-1; J: TRBJ2-7; CDR3: ASSGGTLTREQY
V: TRBV4-1; J: TRBJ1-1; CDR3: ASSQDRALNTEAF
V: TRBV10-3; J: TRBJ1-6; CDR3: AISGGDSPLH
V: TRBV6-6; J: TRBJ1-5; CDR3: ASSAPGQFNQPQH
V: TRBV5-6; J: TRBJ1-1; CDR3: ASSLAPTYEGVSTEAF
V: TRBV9; J: TRBJ2-3; CDR3: ASSLTSGGFSTQY
V: TRBV7-9; J: TRBJ1-1; CDR3: ASSLDSNTEAF
V: TRBV30; J: TRBJ1-1; CDR3: AWSWEGGTEAF
V: TRBV19; J: TRBJ2-7; CDR3: ASSIRAGSEQY